This T cell receptor beta chain emerged from a study of T cell clonotyping in hematopoietic cell transplantation. Blood collection times were about day -28 and days 30, 100, 180 posttransplant. Trimming pared 6 bases from V and 2 bases from J, leaving 5 bases between. Per the germline V gene, CDR1 is SEHNR and CDR2 is FQNEAQ (reference sequence). This CDR3 contains 13 residues. This clone has just a few counts. Method: immunoSEQ multiplex PCR; TCRdb's copy keeps in-frame clones and lacks some. The sample includes thousands of clones, around three quarters of them seen just once. This specimen consisted of peripheral blood mononuclear cells, obtained 100 days after allogeneic stem cell transplant. This TCR was recovered from a male patient in his fifties who had an allogeneic stem cell transplant from an unrelated donor, so the T cells may come from the graft donor. Some clones in this sample may be carry-over from other donors' samples. The chain uses TRBV7-9 and TRBJ2-6; D remains ambiguous. CDR3 bases: TGTGCCAGCAGAAATGCTGGGGCCAACGTCCTGACTTTC. Protein: CASRNAGANVLTF.